The rows below give T cell receptor beta chains drawn from one sample of a study of T cells in Graves' hyperthyroidism and ophthalmopathy. Each CDR3 protein gets one entry after TCRdb re-called the multiplex PCR reads with MiXCR. The sample contains fewer than 110,000 distinct CDR3 sequences, approximately 15% of which appear only once. Sequenced sample: blood. Source of these receptors: a woman between 50 and 59 years old with Graves' hyperthyroidism. CDR3s include the opening cysteine and the closing phenylalanine or tryptophan. A D gene is named only where the DNA matches it firmly. Where a row states a size, it is once, few, many or the class of an expanded clone; other rows omit it.

TRBJ2-1	TRBV28	TRBD2	-	CASSPLAGGQYNEQFF	TGTGCCAGCAGTCCACTAGCGGGAGGTCAATACAATGAGCAGTTCTTC
TRBJ1-3	TRBV6-1	-	many	CASSERSSRLDF	TGTGCCAGCAGTGAACGGAGCTCTCGCTTAGATTTT
TRBJ1-1	TRBV4-1	-	many	CASSRSGREAFF	TGCGCCAGCAGCCGGAGCGGCAGGGAAGCTTTCTTT
TRBJ2-5	TRBV7-9	-	many	CASSPPGLPLQETQYF	TGTGCCAGCAGCCCTCCGGGCCTACCCTTACAAGAGACCCAGTACTTC
TRBJ2-3	TRBV6-1	TRBD1	many	CASSSTGRTDTQYF	TGTGCCAGCAGCTCGACAGGGCGAACAGATACGCAGTATTTT
TRBJ1-1	TRBV11-2	-	-	CASSSPARNTEAFF	TGTGCCAGCAGCTCCCCAGCACGAAACACTGAAGCTTTCTTT
TRBJ1-2	TRBV4-2	-	-	CASSQGLEGVRGYTF	TGTGCCAGCAGCCAAGGACTCGAGGGCGTTCGGGGCTACACCTTC
TRBJ1-1	TRBV28	-	many	CASFVSNTEAFF	TGTGCCAGTTTCGTGTCCAACACTGAAGCTTTCTTT
TRBJ2-1	TRBV6-5	-	-	CASINWAARYNEQFF	TGTGCCAGCATTAACTGGGCAGCGAGATACAATGAGCAGTTCTTC
TRBJ2-7	TRBV20-1	TRBD2	many	CSARDQGLAAYEQYF	TGCAGTGCTAGAGATCAGGGACTAGCGGCCTACGAGCAGTACTTC
TRBJ1-5	TRBV2	-	once	CASSPGAQGSQPQHF	TGTGCCAGCTCACCAGGGGCCCAGGGGAGTCAGCCCCAGCATTTT
TRBJ2-1	TRBV20-1	TRBD2	-	CSARTSGAGTSGGNEQFF	TGCAGTGCGCGGACTAGCGGGGCCGGGACTAGCGGGGGAAATGAGCAGTTCTTC
TRBJ2-5	TRBV29-1	-	many	CTAITQGLETQYF	TGCACCGCAATTACCCAGGGTTTGGAGACCCAGTACTTC
TRBJ1-5	TRBV18	-	many	CASSPGGNQPQHF	TGTGCCAGCTCACCTGGGGGCAATCAGCCCCAGCATTTT
TRBJ2-7	TRBV20-1	-	many	CSARDGGSGRDNYEQYF	TGCAGTGCTAGAGATGGGGGGAGTGGCCGGGACAACTACGAGCAGTACTTC
TRBJ2-2	TRBV30	TRBD2	many	CAWTEREAGELFF	TGTGCCTGGACCGAGCGGGAGGCCGGGGAGCTGTTTTTT
TRBJ1-5	TRBV2	-	many	CASSEGTDYQPQHF	TGTGCCAGCAGTGAAGGGACAGACTATCAGCCCCAGCATTTT
TRBJ2-7	TRBV29-1	-	many	CSTDRSYEQYF	TGCAGCACGGACAGATCCTACGAGCAGTACTTC
TRBJ2-3	TRBV5-8	-	many	CASSSSSDTQYF	TGTGCCAGCAGCTCCTCTTCAGATACGCAGTATTTT
TRBJ2-1	TRBV6-2/TRBV6-3	-	-	CASSSRSDGSGDEQFF	TGTGCCAGCAGCTCCCGTTCCGACGGGAGTGGCGATGAGCAGTTCTTC
TRBJ2-1	TRBV20-1	TRBD2	-	CSAPGTGTSGRASYNEQFF	TGCAGTGCCCCCGGGACCGGGACTAGCGGGAGGGCGTCCTACAATGAGCAGTTCTTC
TRBJ2-7	TRBV3-1	-	many	CASSQRGREQYF	TGTGCCAGCAGCCAGAGGGGCAGAGAGCAGTACTTC
TRBJ1-6	TRBV6-1	-	many	CASSEEGLPNSPLHF	TGTGCCAGCAGTGAAGAAGGCTTGCCAAATTCACCCCTCCACTTT
TRBJ2-3	TRBV28	TRBD2	many	CASSFSGGSANTQYF	TGTGCCAGCAGTTTTTCAGGCGGGAGTGCGAATACGCAGTATTTT
TRBJ1-2	TRBV29-1	TRBD1	many	CSVRGTGANYGYTF	TGCAGCGTCCGGGGGACAGGGGCTAACTATGGCTACACCTTC
TRBJ2-7	TRBV27	-	many	CASSYRDETYEQYF	TGTGCCAGCAGTTACCGGGACGAGACCTACGAGCAGTACTTC
TRBJ2-4	TRBV9	-	-	CASSTRDTKNIQYF	TGTGCCAGCAGCACCCGGGACACCAAAAACATTCAGTACTTC
TRBJ1-1	TRBV5-6	-	-	CACGRRVAELLNTEAFF	TGTGCCTGCGGGAGGCGGGTGGCGGAGCTCTTGAACACTGAAGCTTTCTTT
TRBJ1-4	TRBV28	-	many	CASRGFGGEKLFF	TGTGCCAGCAGGGGCTTCGGGGGTGAAAAACTGTTTTTT
TRBJ2-1	TRBV7-8	-	many	CASSLEWAERGNEQFF	TGTGCCAGCAGCTTAGAATGGGCCGAGAGAGGAAATGAGCAGTTCTTC
TRBJ2-1	TRBV5-8	-	many	CASSLVGQPHNEQFF	TGTGCCAGCAGCTTGGTTGGTCAGCCCCACAATGAGCAGTTCTTC
TRBJ2-1	TRBV6-2/TRBV6-3	-	-	CASSYSMSRNEQFF	TGTGCCAGCAGTTACTCGATGTCAAGGAATGAGCAGTTCTTC
TRBJ2-1	TRBV5-6	-	many	CASSLGLGRDNEQFF	TGTGCCAGCAGCTTGGGCCTGGGCAGGGACAATGAGCAGTTCTTC
TRBJ1-5	TRBV2	-	many	CASSVGDPIYSNQPQHF	TGTGCCAGCAGTGTTGGTGACCCAATTTATAGCAATCAGCCCCAGCATTTT
TRBJ1-5	TRBV20-1	-	many	CSATMDTTQPQHF	TGCAGTGCTACCATGGACACCACCCAGCCCCAGCATTTT
TRBJ2-1	TRBV5-4	TRBD2	many	CASSATSGRASEQFF	TGTGCCAGCAGCGCAACTAGCGGGAGGGCCAGTGAGCAGTTCTTC
TRBJ1-1	TRBV12-3/TRBV12-4	TRBD1	many	CASSLFGTENTEAFF	TGTGCCAGCAGTTTATTCGGGACAGAGAACACTGAAGCTTTCTTT
TRBJ1-1	TRBV3-1	TRBD1	many	CASSPGQGGAEAFF	TGTGCCAGCAGCCCCGGACAGGGGGGTGCTGAAGCTTTCTTT
TRBJ2-3	TRBV5-8	TRBD2	many	CASSFPGGPEDTQYF	TGTGCCAGCAGCTTCCCGGGAGGGCCCGAAGATACGCAGTATTTT
TRBJ2-3	TRBV11-2	-	many	CASSLRGGPGRDTQYF	TGTGCCAGCAGCTTAAGGGGGGGTCCAGGGAGAGATACGCAGTATTTT
TRBJ1-5	TRBV19	TRBD1	many	CASSIDQGAGNQPQHF	TGTGCCAGTAGTATAGACCAGGGGGCCGGCAATCAGCCCCAGCATTTT
TRBJ2-3	TRBV5-1	TRBD2	-	CASSSGTMVTDTQYF	TGCGCCAGCAGCAGCGGGACTATGGTCACAGATACGCAGTATTTT
TRBJ2-1	TRBV5-6	TRBD2	many	CASSWGTSGSFYNEQFF	TGTGCCAGCAGCTGGGGGACTAGCGGGAGTTTTTACAATGAGCAGTTCTTC
TRBJ2-2	TRBV27	TRBD2	-	CASSSLAGGPTGELFF	TGTGCCAGCAGTTCACTAGCGGGAGGTCCCACCGGGGAGCTGTTTTTT
TRBJ2-1	TRBV11-2	-	-	CASSLRRSWYNEQFF	TGTGCCAGCAGTTTAAGGCGGTCCTGGTACAATGAGCAGTTCTTC
TRBJ2-5	TRBV2	TRBD1	once	CASLRDRAASGETQYF	TGTGCCAGCCTCCGTGACAGGGCGGCCTCCGGAGAGACCCAGTACTTC
TRBJ1-4	TRBV18	-	many	CASSRNRESNEKLFF	TGTGCCAGCTCACGGAACAGGGAGTCTAATGAAAAACTGTTTTTT
TRBJ2-1	TRBV6-2/TRBV6-3	TRBD1	many	CASSDPGGHEVNEQFF	TGTGCCAGCAGCGATCCAGGGGGCCACGAAGTCAATGAGCAGTTCTTC
TRBJ2-3	TRBV5-6	-	many	CASSFTATDTQYF	TGTGCCAGCAGCTTTACGGCCACAGATACGCAGTATTTT
TRBJ1-2	TRBV5-1	-	many	CASSLVQFSYGYTF	TGCGCCAGCAGCTTGGTACAATTTAGCTATGGCTACACCTTC
TRBJ2-6	TRBV6-2/TRBV6-3	TRBD1	few	CASSPGQRLSGANVLTF	TGTGCCAGCAGCCCGGGACAGAGATTATCTGGGGCCAACGTCCTGACTTTC
TRBJ1-5	TRBV2	-	many	CASSVNRLSNQPQHF	TGTGCCAGCAGCGTAAACAGACTAAGCAATCAGCCCCAGCATTTT
TRBJ1-1	TRBV18	-	many	CASSPDVNTEAFF	TGTGCCAGCTCCCCTGATGTAAACACTGAAGCTTTCTTT
TRBJ2-1	TRBV2	TRBD2	-	CASRTSWDGEQFF	TGTGCCAGCAGGACTAGCTGGGACGGTGAGCAGTTCTTC
TRBJ1-2	TRBV6-5	-	-	CASSYSTRAHYGYTF	TGTGCCAGCAGTTACTCTACCAGGGCCCATTATGGCTACACCTTC
TRBJ2-5	TRBV30	-	many	CAWSDQETQYF	TGTGCCTGGTCTGACCAAGAGACCCAGTACTTC
TRBJ2-2	TRBV7-2	-	many	CASSLQRLTGELFF	TGTGCCAGCAGCTTACAGCGGTTAACCGGGGAGCTGTTTTTT
TRBJ1-1	TRBV7-3	TRBD1	many	CASSPGQGNTEAFF	TGTGCCAGCAGCCCAGGACAGGGGAACACTGAAGCTTTCTTT
TRBJ1-4	TRBV7-2	TRBD1	-	CASSSLTGGGEKLFF	TGTGCCAGCAGCTCCCTGACAGGGGGTGGTGAAAAACTGTTTTTT
TRBJ2-3	TRBV7-8	-	many	CASSLKGVTSTDTQYF	TGTGCCAGCAGCTTAAAGGGGGTTACTAGCACAGATACGCAGTATTTT